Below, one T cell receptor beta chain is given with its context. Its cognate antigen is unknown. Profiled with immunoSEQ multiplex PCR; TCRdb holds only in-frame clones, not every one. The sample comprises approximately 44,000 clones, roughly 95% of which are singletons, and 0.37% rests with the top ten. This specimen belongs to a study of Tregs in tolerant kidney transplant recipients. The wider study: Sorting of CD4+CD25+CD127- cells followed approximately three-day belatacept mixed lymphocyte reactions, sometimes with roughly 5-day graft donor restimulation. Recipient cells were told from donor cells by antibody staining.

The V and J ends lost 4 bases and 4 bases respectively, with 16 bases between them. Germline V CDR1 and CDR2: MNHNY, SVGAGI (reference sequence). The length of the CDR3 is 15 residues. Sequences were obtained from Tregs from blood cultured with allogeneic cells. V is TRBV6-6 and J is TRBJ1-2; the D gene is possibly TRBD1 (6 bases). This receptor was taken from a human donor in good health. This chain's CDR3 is CASSSGQPGPYGYTF. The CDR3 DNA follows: TGTGCCAGCAGTTCCGGACAGCCGGGACCCTATGGCTACACCTTC.